This entry is about one T cell receptor (beta chain). Original processing methods: Amplification with reference gene primers provided the estimates of nucleated cell counts. Assay used: immunoSEQ multiplex PCR; TCRdb lists only in-frame clones, some missing. The V and J calls and clone size are taken from that table; D and trimming were inferred from the DNA. Counted here are around 97,000 clones, about 80% occurring once; the ten biggest clones make up less than 11%. V was pared by 2 bases and J by 8 bases, with 7 bases of the junction left unmatched. The CDR3 contains 14 residues. CDR1 and CDR2 from the germline V gene are SGHRS and YFSETQ. These data come from a study of blood T cell repertoires in COVID-19. Across the whole study: Samples representing acute and convalescent COVID-19 were sourced from the United States, Italy and Spain. The cDNA or gDNA used as material had been derived from T cells, B-cell-depleted T cells, or PBMCs.

The origin of this receptor is a man aged 65 to 85 with acute or convalescent COVID-19. The sequenced material came from peripheral blood. This chain links TRBV5-1 with TRBJ1-2, with TRBD1 matching over 9 bases. The chain's CDR3 is CASSLQDRGYGYTF. The CDR3 DNA follows: TGCGCCAGCAGCTTACAGGACAGGGGATACGGCTACACCTTC.